These 21 T cell receptor beta chains came from one sample sequenced in a study of blood T cell repertoires in COVID-19 (dated by TCRdb to the early 2020s). To prepare the library, the immunoSEQ multiplex PCR assay was applied. Imported from immuneACCESS, the table was reduced by TCRdb to in-frame sequences with V and J called. These copies leave out some clones; in studies compared against another copy, an unresolved V gene accounts for under half, and the cause of the remainder is not known. This sample comprises about 150,000 clones, 80% to 90% of them detected only once. The ten largest make up approximately 7.7% of the sample. Sequencing was performed on PBMCs or T cells enriched from blood (not recorded which). The receptor source for this set is a woman aged 45-65 years who had recovered from COVID-19.

This clone was counted once. V is TRBV7-9 and J is TRBJ1-1; perhaps TRBD1 as D (5 bases). The V gene lost 5 bases and the J gene lost 1 base, with 11 bases spanning the gap. The CDR3 has 14 amino acids. Germline V lookup: CDR1 SEHNR, CDR2 FQNEAQ (reference sequence). CDR3 in amino acids: CASSAGQKNTEAFF. CDR3 in DNA: TGTGCCAGCAGCGCAGGGCAGAAGAACACTGAAGCTTTCTTT.

The table lists this clone with a count of one. The gene calls are TRBV24-1 and TRBJ2-3; no reliable D call. The CDR3 totals 12 residues. Trimming removed 5 bases at V and 2 bases at J, with 4 bases between. CDR1 is KGHDR, CDR2 SFDVKD, per germline. CDR3 residues: CATSVDTDTQYF. CDR3 in DNA: TGTGCCACCAGTGTAGACACAGATACGCAGTATTTT.

CDR3 in amino acids: CATSEDRGWRETQYF. CDR3 nucleotides: TGTGCCACCAGTGAGGACAGGGGATGGAGGGAGACCCAGTACTTC. The chain employs TRBV24-1 and TRBJ2-5, with 9 positions matching TRBD1. CDR1 is KGHDR, CDR2 SFDVKD, per germline. The CDR3 consists of 15 residues. The V segment lost 4 bases and the J segment 5 bases; nucleotides outside the gene matches: 7.

The chain recombines TRBV19 with TRBJ2-3; 9 nucleotides match TRBD1. V gave up 3 bases and J gave up 5 bases; unmatched junction bases: 15. This CDR3 has 18 residues. Germline-derived CDR1 and CDR2 are LNHDA and SQIVND (reference sequence). Written as DNA, the CDR3 is TGTGCCAGTAGTATTTTTGCGAGCGGGACAGGGAGCGGAGATACGCAGTATTTT. Protein sequence: CASSIFASGTGSGDTQYF.

The V gene is TRBV28, the J gene TRBJ1-5, with D possibly matching TRBD1 (5 bases). CDR1 and CDR2 (germline): MDHEN, SYDVKM. The CDR3 loop spans 10 amino acids. V lost 11 bases and J lost 7, with 9 bases in between. The CDR3: CAGGDQPQHF. In nucleotides, the CDR3 is TGTGCCGGGGGGGACCAGCCCCAGCATTTT.

This sequence joins TRBV6-2 or TRBV6-3 and TRBJ2-7; 8 nucleotides match TRBD2. CDR1 and CDR2 from the germline V gene are MNHEY and SVGEGT. V lost 0 bases and J lost 4; bases outside the gene matches: 20. This CDR3 is built from 20 residues. CDR3 sequence reads: CASSYSMGLVSPEKKYEQYF. In DNA, the CDR3 is TGTGCCAGCAGTTACTCGATGGGACTAGTTTCCCCCGAGAAAAAATACGAGCAGTACTTC.

This chain connects TRBV7-3 to TRBJ1-1, with D possibly matching TRBD1 (5 bases). The length of the CDR3 is 13 residues. V was pared by 2 bases and J by 2 bases, with 6 bases between. CDR1 and CDR2 (germline): SGHTA, FQGTGA. The CDR3 loop is CASSLWGNTEAFF. The CDR3 nucleotides are TGTGCCAGCAGCTTATGGGGCAACACTGAAGCTTTCTTT.

The chain combines TRBV20-1 with TRBJ2-1; TRBD1 aligns across 9 bases. The CDR3 totals 14 residues. The germline V gene has CDR1 DFQATT and CDR2 SNEGSKA (reference sequence). V was clipped by 3 bases and J by 4 bases; unmatched bases: 4. The CDR3 DNA is TGCAGTGCTAGTTTGGGACAGGGTTACAATGAGCAGTTCTTC. Residues: CSASLGQGYNEQFF.

The CDR3 reads CASSFQATGTGEKLFF. As DNA, the CDR3 is TGTGCCAGCAGCTTTCAGGCAACCGGGACAGGGGAAAAACTGTTTTTT. The chain recombines TRBV7-9 with TRBJ1-4, with 9 nucleotides matching TRBD1. Germline loops: CDR1 SEHNR, CDR2 FQNEAQ (reference sequence). The ends lost 3 bases at V and 8 bases at J; junction bases unmatched: 10. The CDR3 sequence is 16 residues long.

The V call is TRBV28, the J call TRBJ1-2, with D perhaps matching TRBD1 (5 bases). The CDR3 loop spans 13 amino acids. Per the germline V gene, CDR1 is MDHEN and CDR2 is SYDVKM. Between the trimmed V and J ends, which lost 4 bases and 3 bases, there was a span of 9 bases. The CDR3 spells CASSSEGHYGYTF. CDR3 in DNA: TGTGCCAGCAGTTCGGAGGGGCACTATGGCTACACCTTC.

This chain joins TRBV9 and TRBJ2-2, with 7 bases aligning to TRBD2. The V segment lost 3 bases and the J segment 3 bases; nucleotides outside the gene matches: 8. The CDR3 contains 16 residues. Germline V lookup: CDR1 SGDLS, CDR2 YYNGEE. CDR3 in amino acids: CASSGSGDRDTGELFF. CDR3 DNA sequence: TGTGCCAGCAGCGGAAGCGGGGACCGCGACACCGGGGAGCTGTTTTTT.

The chain joins TRBV9 to TRBJ2-7; 13 positions agree with TRBD2. CDR3 length: 14 residues. Trimming at V came to 2 bases and at J to 7 bases, leaving 3 bases not matched to a gene. In germline, CDR1 is SGDLS, CDR2 YYNGEE. The CDR3 DNA reads TGTGCCAGCAGCGTCGGACTAGCGGGAGAAGAGCAGTACTTC. This gives the protein CASSVGLAGEEQYF.

Only a few counts were recorded for this clone. J is TRBJ2-1 and V is TRBV5-1; weak D call: TRBD1 (6 bases). The CDR3 contains 16 residues. Between the trimmed V and J ends, which lost 1 base and 1 base, there was a span of 12 bases. Germline V lookup: CDR1 SGHRS, CDR2 YFSETQ. The CDR3 reads CASSLPTGPSYNEQFF. For the CDR3, the DNA is TGCGCCAGCAGCTTGCCGACAGGACCTTCCTACAATGAGCAGTTCTTC. Based on the CDR3 plus reference TRBV5-1 and TRBJ2-1, the full variable domain is KAGVTQTPRYLIKTRGQQVTLSCSPISGHRSVSWYQQTPGQGLQFLFEYFSETQRNKGNFPGRFSGRQFSNSRSEMNVSTLELGDSALYLCASSLPTGPSYNEQFFGPGTRLTVL.

The chain links TRBV6-1 to TRBJ1-1; 7 bases map to TRBD1. Losses at the gene ends were 1 base for V and 1 base for J; bases not matched to a gene: 12. Germline-derived CDR1 and CDR2 are MNHNS and SASEGT. This CDR3 is built from 18 residues. The CDR3 bases are TGTGCCAGCAGTGAAGTAATCCATGCAGGGGGGACGAACACTGAAGCTTTCTTT. Protein sequence: CASSEVIHAGGTNTEAFF.

The gene calls are TRBV5-1 and TRBJ2-3; the match to TRBD2 covers 11 bases. The CDR3 extends over 15 amino acids. The trim removed 0 bases at V and 6 bases at J, leaving 3 bases unmatched. Germline lookup yields CDR1 SGHRS and CDR2 YFSETQ. CDR3 region: CASSLEGLAVDTQYF. CDR3 nucleotide sequence: TGCGCCAGCAGCTTGGAGGGACTAGCGGTTGATACGCAGTATTTT.

The chain links TRBV7-8 to TRBJ2-1, with 12 positions matching TRBD2. In germline, CDR1 is SGHVS, CDR2 FQNEAQ. The V segment lost 5 bases and the J segment 8 bases; nucleotides outside the gene matches: 7. CDR3 size: 15 residues. DNA of the CDR3: TGTGCCAGCAGCCCGTCTAGCGGGGGGGACGATGAGCAGTTCTTC. It codes for CASSPSSGGDDEQFF.

As DNA, the CDR3 is TGCAGCGGATCCGGGACACCAGACTCCTACGAGCAGTACTTC. Translating gives CSGSGTPDSYEQYF. The chain is built from TRBV29-1 and TRBJ2-7; D perhaps matches TRBD1 (6 bases). The CDR3 spans 14 residues. The ends were cut back, 7 bases at V and 0 bases at J, with 16 bases in the middle. Looked up from germline, CDR1 is SQVTM and CDR2 is ANQGSEA.

CDR3: CASSTVTGINAKNIQYF. CDR3 DNA sequence: TGTGCCAGCAGCACCGTGACAGGGATTAACGCCAAAAACATTCAGTACTTC. This chain links TRBV7-2 with TRBJ2-4; 7 positions match TRBD1. After removal of 5 bases from V and 1 base from J, the junction contained 11 bases not matched to a gene. This CDR3 contains 17 residues. CDR1 is SGHTA and CDR2 is FQGNSA in the germline V gene. Looking up the rest from reference TRBV7-2 and TRBJ2-4 gives the full variable domain: GAGVSQSPSNKVTEKGKDVELRCDPISGHTALYWYRQSLGQGLEFLIYFQGNSAPDKSGLPSDRFSAERTGGSVSTLTIQRTQQEDSAVYLCASSTVTGINAKNIQYFGAGTRLSVL.

The J gene is TRBJ1-4, the V gene TRBV9, with 8 bases aligning to TRBD1. CDR1 and CDR2 (germline): SGDLS, YYNGEE. Losses at the gene ends were 8 bases for V and 6 bases for J; bases not matched to a gene: 3. This CDR3 is built from 12 residues. The CDR3, as DNA: TGTGCCAGACAGGGGGTGGATGAAAAACTGTTTTTT. Translation gives CARQGVDEKLFF.

The rearrangement uses TRBV12-5 and TRBJ2-1; 9 positions agree with TRBD2. The germline CDR1 and CDR2 sequences are LGHNT and FRNRAP. Trimming took 8 bases from V and 6 from J; bases not matched to a gene: 8. CDR3 length: 14 residues. The CDR3 loop is CASKVAGVGNEQFF. In DNA, the CDR3 is TGTGCTAGTAAAGTAGCGGGAGTGGGCAATGAGCAGTTCTTC.

The chain has TRBV10-3 and TRBJ1-3, with 7 nucleotides matching TRBD1. V lost 8 bases to trimming and J lost 0 bases; unmatched junction nucleotides: 4. The CDR3 consists of 14 residues. The germline CDR1 and CDR2 sequences are ENHRY and SYGVKD. The CDR3 sequence: CAILDRPSGNTIYF. The CDR3 nucleotides are TGTGCCATCCTGGACAGGCCCTCTGGAAACACCATATATTTT.